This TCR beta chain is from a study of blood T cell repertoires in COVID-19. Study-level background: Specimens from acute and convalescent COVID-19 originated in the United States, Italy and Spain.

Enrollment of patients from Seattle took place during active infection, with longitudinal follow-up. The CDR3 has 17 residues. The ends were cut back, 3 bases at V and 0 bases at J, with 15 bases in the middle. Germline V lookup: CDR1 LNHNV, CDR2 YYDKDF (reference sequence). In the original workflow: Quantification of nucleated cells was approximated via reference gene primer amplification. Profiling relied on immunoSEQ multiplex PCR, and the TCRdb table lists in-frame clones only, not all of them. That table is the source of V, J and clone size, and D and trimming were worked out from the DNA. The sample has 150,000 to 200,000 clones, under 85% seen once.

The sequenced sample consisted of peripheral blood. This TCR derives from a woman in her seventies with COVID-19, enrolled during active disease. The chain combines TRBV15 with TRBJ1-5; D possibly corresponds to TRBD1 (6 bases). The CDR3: CATSSAVGAASNQPQHF. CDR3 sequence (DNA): TGTGCCACCAGCAGTGCAGTGGGGGCGGCTAGCAATCAGCCCCAGCATTTT.